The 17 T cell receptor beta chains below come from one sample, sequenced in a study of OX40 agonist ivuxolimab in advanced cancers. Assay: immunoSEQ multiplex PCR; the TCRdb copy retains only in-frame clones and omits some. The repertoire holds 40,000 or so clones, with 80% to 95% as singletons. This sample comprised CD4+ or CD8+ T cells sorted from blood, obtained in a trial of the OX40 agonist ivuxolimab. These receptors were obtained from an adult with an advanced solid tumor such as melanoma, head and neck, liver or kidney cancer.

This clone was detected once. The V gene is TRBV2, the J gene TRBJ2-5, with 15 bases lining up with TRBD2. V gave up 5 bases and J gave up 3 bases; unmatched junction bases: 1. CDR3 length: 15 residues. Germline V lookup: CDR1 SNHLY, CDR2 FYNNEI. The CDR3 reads CASSRTSGREETQYF. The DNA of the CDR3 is TGTGCCAGCAGTCGGACTAGCGGGAGGGAAGAGACCCAGTACTTC.

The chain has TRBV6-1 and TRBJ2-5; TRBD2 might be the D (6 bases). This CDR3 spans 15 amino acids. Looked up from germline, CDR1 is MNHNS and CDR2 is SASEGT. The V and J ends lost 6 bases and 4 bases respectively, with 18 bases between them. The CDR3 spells CASSLRRDGLETQYF. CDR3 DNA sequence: TGTGCCAGCAGCCTCAGGCGGGACGGGTTAGAGACCCAGTACTTC.

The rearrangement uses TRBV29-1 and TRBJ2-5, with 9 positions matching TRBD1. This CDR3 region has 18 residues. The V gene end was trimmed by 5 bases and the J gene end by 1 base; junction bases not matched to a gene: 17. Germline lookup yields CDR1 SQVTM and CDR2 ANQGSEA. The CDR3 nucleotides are TGCAGCGTTTCTGTCGGGACAGGGAGCTGGGTCGGCCAAGAGACCCAGTACTTC. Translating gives CSVSVGTGSWVGQETQYF.

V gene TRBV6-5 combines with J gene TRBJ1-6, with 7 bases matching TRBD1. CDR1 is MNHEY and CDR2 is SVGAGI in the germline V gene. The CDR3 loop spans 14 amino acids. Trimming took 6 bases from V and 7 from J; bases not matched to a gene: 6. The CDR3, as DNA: TGTGCCAGCAGGTCGACAGGGAGGAATTCACCCCTCCACTTT. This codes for CASRSTGRNSPLHF.

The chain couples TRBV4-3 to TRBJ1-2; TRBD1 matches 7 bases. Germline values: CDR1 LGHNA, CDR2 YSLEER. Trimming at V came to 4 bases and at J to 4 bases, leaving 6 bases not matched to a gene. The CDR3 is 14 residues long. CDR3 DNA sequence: TGCGCCAGCAGCCCAGGGGGTGGCGTCTATGGCTACACCTTC. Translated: CASSPGGGVYGYTF.

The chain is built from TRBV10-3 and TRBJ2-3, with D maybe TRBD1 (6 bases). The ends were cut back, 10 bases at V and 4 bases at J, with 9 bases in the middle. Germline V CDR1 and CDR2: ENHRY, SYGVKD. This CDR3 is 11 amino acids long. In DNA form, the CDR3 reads TGTGCCACCCACAGGGCAGATACGCAGTATTTT. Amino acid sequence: CATHRADTQYF.

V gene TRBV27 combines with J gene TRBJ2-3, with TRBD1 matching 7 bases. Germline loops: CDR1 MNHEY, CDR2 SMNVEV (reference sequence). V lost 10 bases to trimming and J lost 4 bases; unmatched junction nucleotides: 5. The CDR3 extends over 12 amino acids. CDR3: CATGQDADTQYF. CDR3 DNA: TGTGCCACTGGACAGGACGCAGATACGCAGTATTTT.

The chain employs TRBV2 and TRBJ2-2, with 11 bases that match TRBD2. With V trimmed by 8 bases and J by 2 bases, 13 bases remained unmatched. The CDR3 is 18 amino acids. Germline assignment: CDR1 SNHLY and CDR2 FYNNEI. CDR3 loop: CASLGLAGGRINTGELFF. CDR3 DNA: TGTGCCAGCCTAGGTCTAGCGGGAGGAAGGATAAACACCGGGGAGCTGTTTTTT.

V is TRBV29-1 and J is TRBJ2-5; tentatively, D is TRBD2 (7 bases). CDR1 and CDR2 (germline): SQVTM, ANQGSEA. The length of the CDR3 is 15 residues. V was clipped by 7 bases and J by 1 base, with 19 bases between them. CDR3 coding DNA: TGCAGCGGGAGGGGGGGGCCGAGAGTCCAAGAGACCCAGTACTTC. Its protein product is CSGRGGPRVQETQYF.

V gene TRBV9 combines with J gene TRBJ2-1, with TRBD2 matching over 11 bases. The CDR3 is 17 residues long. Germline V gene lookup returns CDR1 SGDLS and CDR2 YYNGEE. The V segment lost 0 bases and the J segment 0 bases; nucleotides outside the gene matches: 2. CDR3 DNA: TGTGCCAGCAGCGTAGCAACTAGCGGGAGCTCCTACAATGAGCAGTTCTTC. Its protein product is CASSVATSGSSYNEQFF.

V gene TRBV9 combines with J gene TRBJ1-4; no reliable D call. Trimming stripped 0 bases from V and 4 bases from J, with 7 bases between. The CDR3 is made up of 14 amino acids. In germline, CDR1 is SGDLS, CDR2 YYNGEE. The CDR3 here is CASSVEAVNEKLFF. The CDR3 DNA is TGTGCCAGCAGCGTAGAGGCGGTTAATGAAAAACTGTTTTTT.

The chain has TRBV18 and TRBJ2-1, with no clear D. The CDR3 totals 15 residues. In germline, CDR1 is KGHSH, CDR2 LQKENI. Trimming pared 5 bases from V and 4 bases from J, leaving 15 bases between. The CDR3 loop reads CASSSLPPSYNEQFF. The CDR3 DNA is TGTGCCAGCTCATCGCTACCCCCCAGTTACAATGAGCAGTTCTTC.

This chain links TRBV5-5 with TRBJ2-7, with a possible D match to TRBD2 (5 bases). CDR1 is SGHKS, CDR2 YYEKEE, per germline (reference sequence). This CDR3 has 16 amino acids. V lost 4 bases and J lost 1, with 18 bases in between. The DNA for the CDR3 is TGTGCCAGCAGCCTGGCATCGGGAACTAGGTCCTACGAGCAGTACTTC. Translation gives CASSLASGTRSYEQYF.

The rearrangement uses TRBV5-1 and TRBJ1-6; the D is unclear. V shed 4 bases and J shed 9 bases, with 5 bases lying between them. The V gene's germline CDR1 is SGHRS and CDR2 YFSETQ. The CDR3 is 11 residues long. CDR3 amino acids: CASSISSPLHF. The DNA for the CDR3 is TGCGCCAGCAGCATCAGTTCACCCCTCCACTTT. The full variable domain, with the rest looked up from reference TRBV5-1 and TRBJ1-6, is KAGVTQTPRYLIKTRGQQVTLSCSPISGHRSVSWYQQTPGQGLQFLFEYFSETQRNKGNFPGRFSGRQFSNSRSEMNVSTLELGDSALYLCASSISSPLHFGNGTRLTVT.

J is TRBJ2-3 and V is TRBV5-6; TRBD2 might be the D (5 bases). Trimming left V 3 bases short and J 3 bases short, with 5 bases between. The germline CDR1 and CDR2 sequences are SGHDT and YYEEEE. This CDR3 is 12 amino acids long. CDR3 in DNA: TGTGCCAGCAGCTCGGGAACAGATACGCAGTATTTT. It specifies CASSSGTDTQYF.

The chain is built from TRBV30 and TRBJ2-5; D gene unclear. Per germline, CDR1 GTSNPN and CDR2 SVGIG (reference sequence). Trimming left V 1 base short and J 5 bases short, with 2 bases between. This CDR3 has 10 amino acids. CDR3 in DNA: TGTGCCTGGAGTGGCGAGACCCAGTACTTC. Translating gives CAWSGETQYF.

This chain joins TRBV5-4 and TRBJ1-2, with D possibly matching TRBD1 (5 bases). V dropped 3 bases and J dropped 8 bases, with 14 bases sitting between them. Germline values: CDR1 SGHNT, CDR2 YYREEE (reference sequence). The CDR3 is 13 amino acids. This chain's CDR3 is CASSWYNRGGYTF. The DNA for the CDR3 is TGTGCCAGCAGCTGGTATAATCGGGGGGGCTACACCTTC. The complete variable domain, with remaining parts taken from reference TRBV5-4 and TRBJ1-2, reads ETGVTQSPTHLIKTRGQQVTLRCSSQSGHNTVSWYQQALGQGPQFIFQYYREEENGRGNFPPRFSGLQFPNYSSELNVNALELDDSALYLCASSWYNRGGYTFGSGTRLTVV.